The text below deals with one TCR beta chain. From the 5' RACE reads, TCRdb lists one entry per CDR3 protein and no DNA. The sample's table shows roughly 150,000 distinct CDR3 sequences. This sample was included in a study of T cells expressing NK-cell markers. The germline CDR1 and CDR2 sequences are SGDLS and YYNGEE. CDR3 length: 12 residues. Sequencing input: blood T cells: a sorted CD56 or NKG2C T cell subset, CD4+ or CD8+ T cells, or bulk PBMC T cells (not recorded which). The TCR was taken from a man between 18 and 69 years old in good health. This chain uses TRBV9 with TRBJ2-1; TCRdb selects TRBD2, and the lack of DNA leaves this call unchecked. This chain's CDR3 is CASSVGPLEQFF.